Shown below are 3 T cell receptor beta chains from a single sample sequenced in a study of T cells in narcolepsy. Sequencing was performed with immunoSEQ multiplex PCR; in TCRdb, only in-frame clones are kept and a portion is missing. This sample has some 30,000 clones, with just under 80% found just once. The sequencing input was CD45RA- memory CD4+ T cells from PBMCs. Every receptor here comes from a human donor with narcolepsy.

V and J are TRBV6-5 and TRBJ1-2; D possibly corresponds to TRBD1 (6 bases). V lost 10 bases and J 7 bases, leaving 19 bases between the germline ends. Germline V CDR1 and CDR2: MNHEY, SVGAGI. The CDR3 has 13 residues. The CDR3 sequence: CATRTGNGVGYTF. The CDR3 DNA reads TGTGCCACAAGAACAGGGAATGGGGTTGGCTACACCTTC.

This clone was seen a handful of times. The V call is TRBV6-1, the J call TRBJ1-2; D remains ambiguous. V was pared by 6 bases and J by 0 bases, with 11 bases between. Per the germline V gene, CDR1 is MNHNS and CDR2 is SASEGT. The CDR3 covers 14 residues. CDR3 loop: CASSAEGSNYGYTF. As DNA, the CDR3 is TGTGCCAGCAGCGCGGAAGGATCTAACTATGGCTACACCTTC.

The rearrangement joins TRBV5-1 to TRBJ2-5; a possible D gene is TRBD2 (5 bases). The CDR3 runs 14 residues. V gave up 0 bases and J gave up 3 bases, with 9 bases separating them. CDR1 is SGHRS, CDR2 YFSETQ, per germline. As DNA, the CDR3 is TGCGCCAGCAGCTTGGTCCCGGGAAAAGAGACCCAGTACTTC. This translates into CASSLVPGKETQYF. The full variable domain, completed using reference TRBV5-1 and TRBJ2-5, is KAGVTQTPRYLIKTRGQQVTLSCSPISGHRSVSWYQQTPGQGLQFLFEYFSETQRNKGNFPGRFSGRQFSNSRSEMNVSTLELGDSALYLCASSLVPGKETQYFGPGTRLLVL.